The present TCR beta chain was sequenced within a study of cytomegalovirus exposure and HLA in healthy donors. The study's findings and limits: A later analysis reported that several of the most significant clusters appeared to be linked to common viral pathogens, among them Epstein-Barr virus. A few CMV-associated chains were confirmed in vitro to be specific for CMV antigens.

The CDR3 is 14 amino acids. The V gene lost 3 bases and the J gene lost 2 bases, with 10 bases spanning the gap. CDR1 is SGHRS, CDR2 YFSETQ, per germline. Comment on this clone: Its antigen is as yet unknown.

Use of 60 Vbeta and 13 Jbeta primers characterized the PCR. Repertoires were generated with immunoSEQ multiplex PCR, while TCRdb's copy carries only in-frame clones and drops some. This table holds 100,000 or so clones, 75% to 85% found once. The sample comprised PBMCs. The chain joins TRBV5-1 to TRBJ2-3; D gene uncertain. The clonotype originates from a female donor in good health and CMV-seropositive. As DNA, the CDR3 is TGCGCCAGCAGCTCCGGGTTTACCACAGATACGCAGTATTTT. Translation: CASSSGFTTDTQYF.